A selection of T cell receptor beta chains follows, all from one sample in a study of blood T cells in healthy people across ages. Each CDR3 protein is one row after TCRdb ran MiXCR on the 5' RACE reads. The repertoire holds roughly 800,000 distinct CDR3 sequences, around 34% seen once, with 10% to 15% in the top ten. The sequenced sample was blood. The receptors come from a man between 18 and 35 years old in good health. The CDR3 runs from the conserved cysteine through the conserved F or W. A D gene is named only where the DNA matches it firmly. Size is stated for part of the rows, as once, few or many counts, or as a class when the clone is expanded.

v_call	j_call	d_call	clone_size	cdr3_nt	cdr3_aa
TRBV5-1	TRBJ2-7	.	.	TGCGCCAGCAGCTTGGTTATCGGATACGAGCAGTACTTC	CASSLVIGYEQYF
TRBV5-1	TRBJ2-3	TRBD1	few	TGCGCCAGCAGCTCATCCGGGACAGGCGCAGATACGCAGTATTTT	CASSSSGTGADTQYF
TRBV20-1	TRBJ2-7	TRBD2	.	TGCAGTGCTAGAGAACGAGCGGGGGGGACCTACGAGCAGTACTTC	CSARERAGGTYEQYF
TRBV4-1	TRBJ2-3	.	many	TGCGCCAGCAGCCAACAACCCCTAGCAGATACGCAGTATTTT	CASSQQPLADTQYF
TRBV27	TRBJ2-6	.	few	TGTGCCAGCAGTCTCAGGGTTGGTACTGGGGCCAACGTCCTGACTTTC	CASSLRVGTGANVLTF
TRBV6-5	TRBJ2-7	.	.	TGTGCCAGCATTTACGGACTGGACCTCGAGCCGTACTTC	CASIYGLDLEPYF
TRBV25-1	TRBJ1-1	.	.	TGTGCCAGCAGTGAGGAGGGCGGGGGATTCACTGAAGCTTTCTTT	CASSEEGGGFTEAFF
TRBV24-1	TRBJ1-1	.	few	TGTGCCACCAGTGACCTGGGAGGGACTGAAGCTTTCTTT	CATSDLGGTEAFF
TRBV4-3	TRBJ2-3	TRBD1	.	TGCGCCAGCAGCCAAGCCTCCAATACAGGGGGTAGCACAGAGACGCAGTATTTT	CASSQASNTGGSTETQYF
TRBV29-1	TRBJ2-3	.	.	TGCAGCGTCCTTAGCGCCTACACAGATACGCAGTATTTT	CSVLSAYTDTQYF
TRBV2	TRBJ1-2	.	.	TGTGCCAGCAGTCCCCGCGGGTTGGGTAACTATGGCTACACCTTC	CASSPRGLGNYGYTF
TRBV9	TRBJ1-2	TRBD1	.	TGTGCCAGCAGCGAGACAGGGAAGGGCTATGGCTACACCTTC	CASSETGKGYGYTF
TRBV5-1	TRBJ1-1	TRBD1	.	TGCGCCAGCAGCATGACAGGGGCGATGAACACTGAAGCTTTCTTT	CASSMTGAMNTEAFF
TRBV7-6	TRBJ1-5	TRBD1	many	TGTGCCAGCAGCGCCGGGACAGGCAATCAGCCCCAGCATTTT	CASSAGTGNQPQHF
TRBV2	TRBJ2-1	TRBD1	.	TGTGCCAGACGGAACAGGGGTCTTGAGGAGCAGTTCTTC	CARRNRGLEEQFF
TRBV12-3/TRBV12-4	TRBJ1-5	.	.	TGTGCCAGCAGGCCTAGGGATCAGCCCCAGCATTTT	CASRPRDQPQHF
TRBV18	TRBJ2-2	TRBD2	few	TGTGCCAGCTCACCTAGCGGGGTGAACACCGGGGAGCTGTTTTTT	CASSPSGVNTGELFF
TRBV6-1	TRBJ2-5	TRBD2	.	TGTGCCAGCAGAGCAGCGGGGGAAGAGACCCAGTACTTC	CASRAAGEETQYF
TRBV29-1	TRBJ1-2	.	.	TGCAGCGTTTATGAGCCCTATGGCTACACCTTC	CSVYEPYGYTF
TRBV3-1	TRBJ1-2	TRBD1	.	TGTGCCAGCACCCGGACAGGGAGGGGTGGCTACACCTTC	CASTRTGRGGYTF
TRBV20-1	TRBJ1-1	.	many	TGCAGTGCCGTGACAGACTACATGAACACTGAAGCTTTCTTT	CSAVTDYMNTEAFF
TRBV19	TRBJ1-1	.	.	TGTGCCAGTAGCGCCATGACCGGTATGAACACTGAAGCTTTCTTT	CASSAMTGMNTEAFF
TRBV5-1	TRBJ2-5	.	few	TGCGCCAGCAGCCCGACGCAAGAGACCCAGTACTTC	CASSPTQETQYF
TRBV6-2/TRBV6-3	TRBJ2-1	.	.	TGTGCCATCTCCTCCCCCCAAGAGACCCAGTTCTTC	CAISSPQETQFF
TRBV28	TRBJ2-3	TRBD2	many	TGTGCCAGCAGTTTCGCAGCGGGGCGAACAGATACGCAGTATTTT	CASSFAAGRTDTQYF
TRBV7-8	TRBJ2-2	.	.	TGTGCCAGCAGCCTGGGGCAGGGGAATCCCGGGGAGCTGTTTTTT	CASSLGQGNPGELFF
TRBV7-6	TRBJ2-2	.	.	TGTGCCAGCAGCTTGCAAAGAACCAAACGAAACACCGGGGAGCTGTTTTTT	CASSLQRTKRNTGELFF
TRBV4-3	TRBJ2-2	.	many	TGCGCCAGCAGCCAAGACGGACAGTCCGGGGAGCTGTTTTTT	CASSQDGQSGELFF
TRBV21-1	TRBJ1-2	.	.	TGTGCCAGCAGCAGAAGGGGCCCCTATGGCTACACCTTC	CASSRRGPYGYTF
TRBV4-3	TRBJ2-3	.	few	TGCGCCAGCAGCCAGGCAGGGGGAGGTGATACGCAGTATTTT	CASSQAGGGDTQYF
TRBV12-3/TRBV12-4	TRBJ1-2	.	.	TGTGCCAGCAGTTCCCCCCCGACAGTCAGGGATGGCCACACCTTC	CASSSPPTVRDGHTF
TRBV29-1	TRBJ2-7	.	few	TGCAGCGTTGATTTCAGGAGCTCCTACAATGAGCAGTACTTC	CSVDFRSSYNEQYF
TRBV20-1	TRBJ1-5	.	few	TGCAGTGCCACCCGCGTTGACGGCAATCAGCCCCAGCATTTT	CSATRVDGNQPQHF
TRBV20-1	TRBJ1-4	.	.	TGCAGTGCCCTAGGTGCCGGGAATAGTGAAAAACTGTTTTTT	CSALGAGNSEKLFF
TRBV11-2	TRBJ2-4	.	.	TGTGCCAGCAGCTTAGGGGTGCAGCCTCTAGCCAAAAACATTCAGTACTTC	CASSLGVQPLAKNIQYF
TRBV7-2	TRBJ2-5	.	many	TGTGCCAGCAGCTTTGCGATTACGGAGACCCAGTACTTC	CASSFAITETQYF
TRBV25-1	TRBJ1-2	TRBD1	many	TGTGCCAGCAGTGAGGACAGGGGGCGAGGGTATGGCTACACCTTC	CASSEDRGRGYGYTF